The TCR beta chain described here comes from a study of cytomegalovirus exposure and HLA in healthy donors. Study-level results: Productive rates of about 90% or about 30% were seen for most TCR beta V segments in an earlier analysis. Sequencing depth roughly uniform across donors was assumed in presence/absence analyses.

This CDR3 comprises 15 residues. V was shortened by 4 bases and J by 8 bases, with 16 bases between the two germline ends. CDR1 is SGHRS, CDR2 YFSETQ, per germline. Primers: 60 Vbeta forward and 13 Jbeta reverse. The table came from immunoSEQ multiplex PCR; TCRdb's copy has only in-frame clones and leaves some out. The sample carries under 90,000 clones, 70% recorded once. Regarding this clone: The antigen remains unidentified.

The chain combines TRBV5-1 with TRBJ1-6, with D perhaps TRBD1 (5 bases). The sequenced material came from PBMCs. This clonotype originated in a woman aged 45-59 years in good health and CMV-seropositive. The CDR3 DNA sequence: TGCGCCAGCAGCCGACTTACAGGTGGAGATTCACCCCTCCACTTT. This codes for CASSRLTGGDSPLHF.